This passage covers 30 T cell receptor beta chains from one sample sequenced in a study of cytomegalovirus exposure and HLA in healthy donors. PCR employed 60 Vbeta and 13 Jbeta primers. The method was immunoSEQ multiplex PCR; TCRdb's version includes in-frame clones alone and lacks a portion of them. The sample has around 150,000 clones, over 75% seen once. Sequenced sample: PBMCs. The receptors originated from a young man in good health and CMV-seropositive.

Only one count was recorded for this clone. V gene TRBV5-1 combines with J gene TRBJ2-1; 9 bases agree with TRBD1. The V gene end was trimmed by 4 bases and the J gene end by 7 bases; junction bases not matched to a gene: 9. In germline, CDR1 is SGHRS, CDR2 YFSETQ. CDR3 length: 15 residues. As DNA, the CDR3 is TGCGCCAGCAGCCGGTCGGGACAGGGAGGAAATGAGCAGTTCTTC. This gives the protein CASSRSGQGGNEQFF.

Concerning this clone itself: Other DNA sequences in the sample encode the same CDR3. CDR3 loop: CASSVGVGGQPQHF. CDR3 in DNA: TGTGCCAGCAGCGTAGGGGTGGGGGGGCAGCCCCAGCATTTT. This chain joins TRBV9 and TRBJ1-5; D may be TRBD1 (5 bases). This CDR3 region has 14 residues. Looked up from germline, CDR1 is SGDLS and CDR2 is YYNGEE. The ends were cut back, 0 bases at V and 7 bases at J, with 11 bases in the middle.

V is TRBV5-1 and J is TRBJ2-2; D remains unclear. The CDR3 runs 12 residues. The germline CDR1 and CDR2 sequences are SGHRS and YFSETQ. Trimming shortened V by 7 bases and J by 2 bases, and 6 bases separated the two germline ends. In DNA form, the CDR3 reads TGCGCCAGCCACAAAAACACCGGGGAGCTGTTTTTT. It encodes CASHKNTGELFF.

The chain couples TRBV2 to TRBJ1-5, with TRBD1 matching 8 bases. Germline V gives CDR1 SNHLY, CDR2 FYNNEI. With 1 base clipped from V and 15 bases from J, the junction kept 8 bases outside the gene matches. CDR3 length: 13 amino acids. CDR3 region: CASSEDVTGEWHF. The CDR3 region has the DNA TGTGCCAGCAGTGAAGATGTGACAGGGGAATGGCATTTT.

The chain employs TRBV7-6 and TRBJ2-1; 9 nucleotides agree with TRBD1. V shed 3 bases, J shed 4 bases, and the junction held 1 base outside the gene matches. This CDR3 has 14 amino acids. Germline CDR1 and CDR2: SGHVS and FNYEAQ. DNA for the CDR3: TGTGCCAGCAGCTTGACAGGGGGATACAATGAGCAGTTCTTC. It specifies CASSLTGGYNEQFF.

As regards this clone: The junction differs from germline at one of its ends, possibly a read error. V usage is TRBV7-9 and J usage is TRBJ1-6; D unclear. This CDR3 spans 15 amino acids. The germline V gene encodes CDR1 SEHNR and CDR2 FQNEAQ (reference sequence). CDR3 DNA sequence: TGTTCCAGCAGCTTATCCGACACGAGACGCTCACCCCTCCACTTT. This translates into CSSSLSDTRRSPLHF.

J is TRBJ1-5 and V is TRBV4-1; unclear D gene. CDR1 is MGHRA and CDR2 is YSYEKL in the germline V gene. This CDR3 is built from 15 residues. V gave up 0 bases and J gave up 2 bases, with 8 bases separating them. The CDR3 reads CASSQESSGNQPQHF. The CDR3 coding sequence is TGCGCCAGCAGCCAAGAATCCAGCGGCAATCAGCCCCAGCATTTT.

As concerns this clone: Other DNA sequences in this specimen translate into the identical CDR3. The DNA of the CDR3 is TGTGCCAGCTCCCGGACTAGTATCGCTGAGCAGTTCTTC. Its translation is CASSRTSIAEQFF. The chain joins TRBV18 to TRBJ2-1; 7 positions agree with TRBD2. The V gene's germline CDR1 is KGHSH and CDR2 LQKENI. After removal of 6 bases from V and 9 bases from J, the junction contained 8 bases not matched to a gene. The CDR3 consists of 13 residues.

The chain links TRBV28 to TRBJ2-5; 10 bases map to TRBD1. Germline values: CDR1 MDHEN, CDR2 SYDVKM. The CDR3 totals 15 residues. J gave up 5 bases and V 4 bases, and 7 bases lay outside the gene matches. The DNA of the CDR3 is TGTGCCAGCAGTTCTGCGGGACAGGGGACGGAGACCCAGTACTTC. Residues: CASSSAGQGTETQYF.

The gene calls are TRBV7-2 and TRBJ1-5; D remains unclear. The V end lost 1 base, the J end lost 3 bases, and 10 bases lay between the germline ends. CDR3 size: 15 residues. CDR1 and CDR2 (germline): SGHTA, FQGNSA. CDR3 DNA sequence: TGTGCCAGCAGCTTAGGAGCGTGGGTCAATCAGCCCCAGCATTTT. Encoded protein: CASSLGAWVNQPQHF. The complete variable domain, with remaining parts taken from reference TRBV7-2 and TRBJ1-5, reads GAGVSQSPSNKVTEKGKDVELRCDPISGHTALYWYRQSLGQGLEFLIYFQGNSAPDKSGLPSDRFSAERTGGSVSTLTIQRTQQEDSAVYLCASSLGAWVNQPQHFGDGTRLSIL.

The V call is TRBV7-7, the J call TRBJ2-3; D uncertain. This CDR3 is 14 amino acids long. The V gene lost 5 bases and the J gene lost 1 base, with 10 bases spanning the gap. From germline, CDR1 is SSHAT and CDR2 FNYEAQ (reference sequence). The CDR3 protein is CASSPLGGTDTQYF. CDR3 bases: TGTGCCAGCAGCCCATTGGGCGGCACAGATACGCAGTATTTT.

In nucleotides, the CDR3 is TGCGCCAGCAGCCAAGATACTAGCGGGGGATACGAGCAGTACTTC. Residues: CASSQDTSGGYEQYF. V usage is TRBV4-3 and J usage is TRBJ2-7, with TRBD2 matching over 11 bases. Per the germline V gene, CDR1 is LGHNA and CDR2 is YSLEER. This CDR3 comprises 15 residues. The ends lost 0 bases at V and 4 bases at J; junction bases unmatched: 2.

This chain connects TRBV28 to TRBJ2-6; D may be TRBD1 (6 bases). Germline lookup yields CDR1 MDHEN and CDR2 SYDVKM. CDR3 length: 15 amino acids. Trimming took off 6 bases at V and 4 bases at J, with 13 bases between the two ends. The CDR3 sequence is CASSPTGAGANVLTF. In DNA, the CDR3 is TGTGCCAGCAGCCCGACAGGCGCAGGGGCCAACGTCCTGACTTTC.

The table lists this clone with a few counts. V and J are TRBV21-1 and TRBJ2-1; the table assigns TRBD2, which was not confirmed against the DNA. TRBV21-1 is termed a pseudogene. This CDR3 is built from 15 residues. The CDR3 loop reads CASSKGLAGGNEQFF. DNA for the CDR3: TGTGCCAGCAGCAAGGGACTAGCGGGTGGCAATGAGCAGTTCTTC.

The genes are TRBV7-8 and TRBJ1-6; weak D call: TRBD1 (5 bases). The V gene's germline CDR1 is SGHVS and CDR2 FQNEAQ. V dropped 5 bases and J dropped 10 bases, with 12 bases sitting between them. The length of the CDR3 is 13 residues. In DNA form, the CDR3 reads TGTGCCAGCAGCCCATCAGGGAAATCACCCCTCCACTTT. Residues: CASSPSGKSPLHF.

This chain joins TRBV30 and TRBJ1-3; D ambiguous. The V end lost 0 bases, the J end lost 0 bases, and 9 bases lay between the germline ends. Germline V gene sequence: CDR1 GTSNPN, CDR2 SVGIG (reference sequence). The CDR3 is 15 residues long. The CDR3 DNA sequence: TGTGCCTGGAGTGTCGGCGGAAGCTCTGGAAACACCATATATTTT. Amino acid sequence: CAWSVGGSSGNTIYF.

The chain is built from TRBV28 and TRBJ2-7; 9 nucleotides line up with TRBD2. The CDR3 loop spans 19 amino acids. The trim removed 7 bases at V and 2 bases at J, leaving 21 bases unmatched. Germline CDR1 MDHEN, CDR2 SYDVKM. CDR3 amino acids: CASTDRGVAGERKPYEQYF. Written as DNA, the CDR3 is TGTGCCAGCACAGACCGTGGGGTAGCGGGGGAGAGAAAACCCTACGAGCAGTACTTC.

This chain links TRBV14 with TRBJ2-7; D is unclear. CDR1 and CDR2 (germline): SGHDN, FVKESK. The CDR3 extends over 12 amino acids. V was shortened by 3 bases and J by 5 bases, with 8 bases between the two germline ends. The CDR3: CASSHGYHEQYF. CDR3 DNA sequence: TGTGCCAGCAGCCACGGGTACCACGAGCAGTACTTC.

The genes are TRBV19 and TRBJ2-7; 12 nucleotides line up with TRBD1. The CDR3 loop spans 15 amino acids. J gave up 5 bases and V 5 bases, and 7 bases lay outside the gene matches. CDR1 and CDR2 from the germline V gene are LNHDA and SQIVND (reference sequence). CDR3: CASSGLGQGANEQYF. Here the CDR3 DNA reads TGTGCCAGTAGTGGACTGGGACAGGGGGCGAACGAGCAGTACTTC.

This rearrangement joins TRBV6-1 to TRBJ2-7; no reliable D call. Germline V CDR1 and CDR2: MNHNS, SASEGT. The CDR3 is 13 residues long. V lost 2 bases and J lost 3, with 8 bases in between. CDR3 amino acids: CASSELGFYEQYF. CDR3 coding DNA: TGTGCCAGCAGTGAACTCGGGTTCTACGAGCAGTACTTC.

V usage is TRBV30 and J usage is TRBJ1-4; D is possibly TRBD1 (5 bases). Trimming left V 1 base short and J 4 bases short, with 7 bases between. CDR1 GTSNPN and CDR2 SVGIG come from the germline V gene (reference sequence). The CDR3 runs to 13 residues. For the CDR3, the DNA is TGTGCCTGGAGTGCACAGGTTAATGAAAAACTGTTTTTT. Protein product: CAWSAQVNEKLFF. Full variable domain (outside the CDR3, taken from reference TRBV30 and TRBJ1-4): SQTIHQWPATLVQPVGSPLSLECTVEGTSNPNLYWYRQAAGRGLQLLFYSVGIGQISSEVPQNLSASRPQDRQFILSSKKLLLSDSGFYLCAWSAQVNEKLFFGSGTQLSVL.

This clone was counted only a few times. CDR3 residues: CASSSILGDSYEAFF. CDR3 DNA: TGTGCCAGCAGCTCCATACTCGGTGACAGCTATGAAGCTTTCTTT. The chain is built from TRBV7-9 and TRBJ1-1, with D perhaps matching TRBD1 (5 bases). Trimming shortened V by 4 bases and J by 7 bases, and 19 bases separated the two germline ends. CDR1 and CDR2 (germline): SEHNR, FQNEAQ (reference sequence). This CDR3 spans 15 amino acids.

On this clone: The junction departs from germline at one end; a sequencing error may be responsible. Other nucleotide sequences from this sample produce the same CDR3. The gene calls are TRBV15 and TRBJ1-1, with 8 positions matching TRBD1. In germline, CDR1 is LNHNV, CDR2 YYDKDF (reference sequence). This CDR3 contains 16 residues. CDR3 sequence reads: CATSDRDRRVDTEAFF. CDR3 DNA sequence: TGTGCCACCAGCGACAGGGACAGGCGTGTGGACACTGAGGCTTTCTTT.

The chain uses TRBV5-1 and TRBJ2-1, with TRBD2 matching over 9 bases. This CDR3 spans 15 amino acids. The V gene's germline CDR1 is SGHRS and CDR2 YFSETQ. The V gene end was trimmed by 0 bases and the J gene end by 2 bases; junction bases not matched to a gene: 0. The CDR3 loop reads CASSLASGTYNEQFF. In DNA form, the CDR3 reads TGCGCCAGCAGCTTGGCTAGCGGGACCTACAATGAGCAGTTCTTC.

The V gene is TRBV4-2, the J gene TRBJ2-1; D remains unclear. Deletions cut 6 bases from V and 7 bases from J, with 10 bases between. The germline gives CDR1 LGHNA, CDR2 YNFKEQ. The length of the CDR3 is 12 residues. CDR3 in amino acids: CASREADNEQFF. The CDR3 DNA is TGTGCCAGCAGAGAGGCGGATAATGAGCAGTTCTTC.

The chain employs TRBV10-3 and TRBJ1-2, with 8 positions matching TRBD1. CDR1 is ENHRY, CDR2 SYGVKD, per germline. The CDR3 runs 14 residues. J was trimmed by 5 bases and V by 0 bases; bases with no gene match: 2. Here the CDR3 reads CAISESQGAYGYTF. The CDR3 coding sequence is TGTGCCATCAGTGAGTCTCAGGGGGCGTATGGCTACACCTTC.

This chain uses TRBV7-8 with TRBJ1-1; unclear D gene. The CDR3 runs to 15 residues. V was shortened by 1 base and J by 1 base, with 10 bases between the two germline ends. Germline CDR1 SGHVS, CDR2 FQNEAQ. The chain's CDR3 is CASSLVRYGNTEAFF. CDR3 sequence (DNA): TGTGCCAGCAGCTTAGTACGTTACGGGAACACTGAAGCTTTCTTT. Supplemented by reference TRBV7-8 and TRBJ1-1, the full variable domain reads GAGVSQSPRYKVAKRGQDVALRCDPISGHVSLFWYQQALGQGPEFLTYFQNEAQLDKSGLPSDRFFAERPEGSVSTLKIQRTQQEDSAVYLCASSLVRYGNTEAFFGQGTRLTVV.

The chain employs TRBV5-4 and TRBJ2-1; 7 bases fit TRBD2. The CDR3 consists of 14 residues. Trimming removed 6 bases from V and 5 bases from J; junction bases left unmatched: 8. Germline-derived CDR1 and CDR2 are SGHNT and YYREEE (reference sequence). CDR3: CASIERGGNNEQFF. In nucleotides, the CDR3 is TGTGCCAGCATCGAGCGGGGCGGAAACAATGAGCAGTTCTTC.

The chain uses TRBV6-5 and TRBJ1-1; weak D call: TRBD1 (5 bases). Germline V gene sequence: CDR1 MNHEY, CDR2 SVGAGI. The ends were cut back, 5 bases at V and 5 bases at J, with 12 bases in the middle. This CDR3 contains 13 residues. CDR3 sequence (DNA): TGTGCCAGCAGTCGCACCGGGGGAACTGAAGCTTTCTTT. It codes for CASSRTGGTEAFF.

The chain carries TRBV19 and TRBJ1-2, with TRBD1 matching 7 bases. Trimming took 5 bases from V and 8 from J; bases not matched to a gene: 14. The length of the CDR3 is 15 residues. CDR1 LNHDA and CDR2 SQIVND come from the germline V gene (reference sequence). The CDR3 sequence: CASSPRQGIGRGYTF. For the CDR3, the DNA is TGTGCCAGTAGTCCCCGACAGGGTATCGGTCGAGGCTACACCTTC.